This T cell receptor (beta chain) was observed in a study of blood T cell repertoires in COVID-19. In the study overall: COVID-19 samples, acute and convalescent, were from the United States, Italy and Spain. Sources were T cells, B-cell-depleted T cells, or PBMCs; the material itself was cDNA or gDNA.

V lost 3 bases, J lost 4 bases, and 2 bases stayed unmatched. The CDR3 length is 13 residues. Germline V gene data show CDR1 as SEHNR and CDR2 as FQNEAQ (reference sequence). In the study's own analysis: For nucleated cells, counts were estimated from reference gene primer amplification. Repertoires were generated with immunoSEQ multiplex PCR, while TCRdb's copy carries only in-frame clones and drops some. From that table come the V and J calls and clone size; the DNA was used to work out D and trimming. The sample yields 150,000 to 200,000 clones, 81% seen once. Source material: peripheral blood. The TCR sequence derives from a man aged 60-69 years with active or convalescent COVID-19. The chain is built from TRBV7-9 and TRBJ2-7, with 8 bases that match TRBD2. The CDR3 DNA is TGTGCCAGCAGCTTCCTAGCGGGTTACGAGCAGTACTTC. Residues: CASSFLAGYEQYF.